This T cell receptor (beta chain) is from a study of T cells in Graves' hyperthyroidism and ophthalmopathy (dated by TCRdb to about 2019). About the study as a whole: Peripheral blood was sampled at the time of initial diagnosis, prior to any treatment. Once sampling was done, hyperthyroidism patients were given methimazole at a starting dose of 30 mg daily, whereas ophthalmopathy patients were given high-dose intravenous methylprednisolone. To identify distinguishing TCR V-J signatures, a discovery cohort of around 98 patients was used, comprising approximately 40 with Graves' ophthalmopathy and 55 to 65 with stable Graves' hyperthyroidism. The paper describes TCR Vbeta CDR3 sequencing of 130 to 150 peripheral blood samples, made up of 43 ophthalmopathy patients, 70 to 75 hyperthyroidism patients and 17 progressor patients. An independent validation cohort of 18 to 20 hyperthyroidism patients and approximately 17 patients who later progressed to ophthalmopathy tested prospective prediction of ophthalmopathy. The approximately 90 discovery patients were divided at random into training and test sets in a 7:3 ratio. In more than five Graves' hyperthyroidism patients, the study also compared T-cell repertoires from thyroid tissue with T-cell repertoires from blood. Beyond this particular receptor, the publication reports: In validation, progression to ophthalmopathy was predicted by the model with more than 65% sensitivity and nearly 75% specificity, a median of about 6.8 months before onset. Most expanded thyroid clonotypes (frequency above 0.001) were also detected in blood, a finding suggesting that blood repertoires may reflect thyroid immune responses. Sample size was not statistically predetermined, and investigators were not blinded to group allocation. A model built on a 13 V-J signature distinguished ophthalmopathy from stable hyperthyroidism, reaching around 88% sensitivity and around 81% specificity in cross-validation and 80%/75% in testing.

TCR beta CDR3 regions were amplified from RNA transcripts. A first-round RT-PCR of the TCR CDR3 used the HTBI primer set with the Qiagen OneStep RT-PCR kit. Libraries were constructed in a second round of multiplex PCR, after which size selection and purification were performed. Libraries were sequenced paired-end with 100 bp reads on an Illumina HiSeq2000. From the authors' description of their analysis: SOAPnuke was used to process the raw data, with reads discarded if the reads contained adapters or uncalled bases, had a mean Phred below 15, or lacked an exact constant-primer or identifier match. High-quality paired reads were merged with COPE v1.2.5, and unique nucleotide sequences were defined as clonotypes. MiTCR v1.1 was used to align clonotypes to the IMGT TRBV, TRBD and TRBJ reference segments. Analysis was restricted to V-J combinations with a frequency above 0.0001, which covered just over 98% of repertoires. A TCS score was defined as the ratio of F50 (clonal expansion) to E x V (chaos), with BLOSUM62-based TCRdist applied between CDR3 peptides within each V-J. Welch's t-statistics and random forest reduced around 550 V-J features to fewer than 15, which were used in a naive Bayes classifier (R e1071). TCRdb itself trimmed the public reads at Q25 with fastp, ran MiXCR and retained productive beta chains. Identical CDR3 proteins give one entry, which carries the most common genes and DNA. Here the V and J calls rest on TCRdb's processing, not on the authors' analysis. The sample yields 450,000 to 600,000 distinct CDR3 sequences; 14% were counted once. Roughly 13% of the sample lies in the top ten.

The germline V gene (reference sequence) sets CDR1 to DFQATT and CDR2 to SNEGSKA. The CDR3, from cysteine to phenylalanine, totals 15 residues. Only CDR3 DNA remains: 45 bases, in frame from the first base. The trim is 6 bases for V and 4 bases for J, with a gap of 21 bases between the germline ends. A patient counted as having stable Graves' hyperthyroidism if no progression to ophthalmopathy occurred over 18 months of follow-up. Hyperthyroidism patients were newly diagnosed, had a disease duration of under 2 months, and were aged 18 to 65 years. Patients with uncontrolled infections, other autoimmune diseases, pregnancy or lactation were excluded. Diagnoses were established on the basis of clinical symptoms, serum thyroxine and TRAb, thyroid ultrasound, and orbital computed tomography. PBMCs were isolated from about 9 ml of fresh peripheral blood by Ficoll-Paque density gradient centrifugation. Trizol reagent was used to extract total RNA, and RNA quality was then checked on an Agilent 2100 Bioanalyzer.

Points on this clonotype: This clone's antigen is unknown. Qualities for individual bases were not recorded, and no much larger clone is one base off.

The clonotype comes from a woman aged 35 to 49 with Graves' hyperthyroidism. The chain uses TRBV20-1 and TRBJ1-1; no D gene can be assigned with confidence. Sample: blood. The DNA is as follows: TGCAGTGCAGACGTGGGGTTTGGCCGGGGCACTGAAGCTTTCTTT. The translation is CSADVGFGRGTEAFF.